The clone carrying this T cell receptor beta chain came up a few times. The data were obtained in a study of immune characterization of retroperitoneal liposarcoma. TCRdb fed the PCR reads into MiXCR, producing one record per CDR3 protein. The table includes fewer than 7,500 distinct CDR3 sequences, over 25% detected once. This CDR3 is built from 14 residues. V lost 8 bases, J lost 4 bases, and 15 bases lay in between. CDR1 is MNHNY and CDR2 is SVGAGI in the germline V gene (reference sequence). The rearrangement joins TRBV6-6 to TRBJ2-1; either TRBD1 or TRBD2 may fit D (5 bases each). The source is a male donor with retroperitoneal liposarcoma. Sequencing used blood. Written as DNA, the CDR3 is TGTGCCAGCTCCGGGACCCGACAGTACAATGAGCAGTTCTTC. Translated, it gives CASSGTRQYNEQFF.